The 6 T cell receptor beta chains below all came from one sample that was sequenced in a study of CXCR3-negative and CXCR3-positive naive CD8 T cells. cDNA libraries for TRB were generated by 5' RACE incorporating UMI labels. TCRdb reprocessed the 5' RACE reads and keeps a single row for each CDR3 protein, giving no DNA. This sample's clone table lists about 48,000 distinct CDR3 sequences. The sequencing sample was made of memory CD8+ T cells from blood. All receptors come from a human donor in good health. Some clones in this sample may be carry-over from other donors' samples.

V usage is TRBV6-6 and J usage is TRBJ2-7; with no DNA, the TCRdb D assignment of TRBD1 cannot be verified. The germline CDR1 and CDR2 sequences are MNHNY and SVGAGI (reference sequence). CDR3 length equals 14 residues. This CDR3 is CASNPGTQAYEQYF.

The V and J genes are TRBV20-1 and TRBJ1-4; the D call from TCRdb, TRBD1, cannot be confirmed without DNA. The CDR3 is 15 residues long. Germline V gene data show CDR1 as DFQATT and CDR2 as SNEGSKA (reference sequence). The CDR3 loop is CSARIETGPNEKLFF.

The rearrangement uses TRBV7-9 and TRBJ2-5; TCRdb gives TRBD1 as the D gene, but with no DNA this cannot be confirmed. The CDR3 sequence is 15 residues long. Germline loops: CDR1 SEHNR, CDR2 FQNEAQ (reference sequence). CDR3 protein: CASSLPTGSQETQYF.

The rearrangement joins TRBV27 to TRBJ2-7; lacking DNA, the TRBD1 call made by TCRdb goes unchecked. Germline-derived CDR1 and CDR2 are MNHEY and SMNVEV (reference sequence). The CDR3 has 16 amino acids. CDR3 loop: CASSPGTGGFSYEQYF.

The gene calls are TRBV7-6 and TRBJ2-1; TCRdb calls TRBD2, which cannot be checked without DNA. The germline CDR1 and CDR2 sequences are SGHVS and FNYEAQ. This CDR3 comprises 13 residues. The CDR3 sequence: CASSLVEGNEQFF.

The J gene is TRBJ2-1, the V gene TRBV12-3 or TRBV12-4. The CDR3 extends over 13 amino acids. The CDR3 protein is CASRVAGIDEQFF.